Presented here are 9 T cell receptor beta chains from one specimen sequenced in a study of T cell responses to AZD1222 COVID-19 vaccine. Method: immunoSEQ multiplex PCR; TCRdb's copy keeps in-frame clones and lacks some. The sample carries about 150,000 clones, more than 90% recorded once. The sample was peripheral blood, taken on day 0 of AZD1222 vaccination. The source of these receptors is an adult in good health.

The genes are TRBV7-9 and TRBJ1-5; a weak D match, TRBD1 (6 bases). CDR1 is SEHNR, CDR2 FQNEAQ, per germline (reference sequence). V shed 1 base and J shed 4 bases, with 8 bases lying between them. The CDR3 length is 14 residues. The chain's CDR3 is CASSLDRVNQPQHF. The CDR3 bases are TGTGCCAGCAGCTTAGACAGGGTAAATCAGCCCCAGCATTTT. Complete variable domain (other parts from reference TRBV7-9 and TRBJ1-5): DTGVSQNPRHKITKRGQNVTFRCDPISEHNRLYWYRQTLGQGPEFLTYFQNEAQLEKSRLLSDRFSAERPKGSFSTLEIQRTEQGDSAMYLCASSLDRVNQPQHFGDGTRLSIL.

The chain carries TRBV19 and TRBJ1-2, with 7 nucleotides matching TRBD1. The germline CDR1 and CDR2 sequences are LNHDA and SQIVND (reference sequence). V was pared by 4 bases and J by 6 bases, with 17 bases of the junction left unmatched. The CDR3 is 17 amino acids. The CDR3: CASSKLRGDTGEHGYTF. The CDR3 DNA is TGTGCCAGTAGTAAACTCCGGGGGGATACAGGGGAACATGGCTACACCTTC.

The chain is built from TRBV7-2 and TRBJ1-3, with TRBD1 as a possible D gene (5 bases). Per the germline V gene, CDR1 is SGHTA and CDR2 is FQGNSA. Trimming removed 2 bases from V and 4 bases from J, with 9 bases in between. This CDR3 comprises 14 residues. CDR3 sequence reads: CASSLRTQGNTIYF. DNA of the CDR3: TGTGCCAGCAGCTTACGGACACAGGGAAACACCATATATTTT. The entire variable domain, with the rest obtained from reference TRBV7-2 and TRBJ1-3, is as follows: GAGVSQSPSNKVTEKGKDVELRCDPISGHTALYWYRQSLGQGLEFLIYFQGNSAPDKSGLPSDRFSAERTGGSVSTLTIQRTQQEDSAVYLCASSLRTQGNTIYFGEGSWLTVV.

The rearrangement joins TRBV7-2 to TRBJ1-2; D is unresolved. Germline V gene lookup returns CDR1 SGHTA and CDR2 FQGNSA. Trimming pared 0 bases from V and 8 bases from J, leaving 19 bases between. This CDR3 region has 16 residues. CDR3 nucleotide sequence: TGTGCCAGCAGCTTAGCGCTAATTGGTAACCCTTCGGGCTACACCTTC. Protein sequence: CASSLALIGNPSGYTF. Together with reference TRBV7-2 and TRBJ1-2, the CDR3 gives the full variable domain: GAGVSQSPSNKVTEKGKDVELRCDPISGHTALYWYRQSLGQGLEFLIYFQGNSAPDKSGLPSDRFSAERTGGSVSTLTIQRTQQEDSAVYLCASSLALIGNPSGYTFGSGTRLTVV.

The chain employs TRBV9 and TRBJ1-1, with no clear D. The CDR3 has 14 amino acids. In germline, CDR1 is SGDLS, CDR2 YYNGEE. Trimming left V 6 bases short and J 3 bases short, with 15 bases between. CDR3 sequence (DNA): TGTGCCAGCAAGGTGGGAGAAAGGGACACTGAAGCTTTCTTT. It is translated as CASKVGERDTEAFF.

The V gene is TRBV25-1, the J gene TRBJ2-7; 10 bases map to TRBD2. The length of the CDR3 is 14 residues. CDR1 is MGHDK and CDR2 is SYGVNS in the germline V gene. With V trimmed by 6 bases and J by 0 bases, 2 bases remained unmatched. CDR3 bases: TGTGCCAGCAGACGGACTAGCGGCTCCTACGAGCAGTACTTC. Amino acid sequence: CASRRTSGSYEQYF.

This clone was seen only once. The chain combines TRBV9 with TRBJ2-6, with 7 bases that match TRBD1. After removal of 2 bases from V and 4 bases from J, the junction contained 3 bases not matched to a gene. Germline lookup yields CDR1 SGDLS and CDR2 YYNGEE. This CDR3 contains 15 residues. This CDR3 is CASSVTGSGANVLTF. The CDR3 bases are TGTGCCAGCAGCGTGACAGGGTCCGGGGCCAACGTCCTGACTTTC. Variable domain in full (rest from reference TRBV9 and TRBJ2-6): DSGVTQTPKHLITATGQRVTLRCSPRSGDLSVYWYQQSLDQGLQFLIQYYNGEERAKGNILERFSAQQFPDLHSELNLSSLELGDSALYFCASSVTGSGANVLTFGAGSRLTVL.

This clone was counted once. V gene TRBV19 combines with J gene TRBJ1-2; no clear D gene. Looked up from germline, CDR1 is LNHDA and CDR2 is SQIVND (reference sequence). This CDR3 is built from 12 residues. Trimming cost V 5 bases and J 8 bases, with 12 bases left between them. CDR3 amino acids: CASSSLRKGYTF. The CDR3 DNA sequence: TGTGCCAGTAGTTCGCTGAGGAAGGGCTACACCTTC.

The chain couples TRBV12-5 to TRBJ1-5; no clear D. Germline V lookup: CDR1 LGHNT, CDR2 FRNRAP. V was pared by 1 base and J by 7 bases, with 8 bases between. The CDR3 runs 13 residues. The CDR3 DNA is TGTGCTAGTGGTTTGGACAGAGGCCAGCCCCAGCATTTT. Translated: CASGLDRGQPQHF.